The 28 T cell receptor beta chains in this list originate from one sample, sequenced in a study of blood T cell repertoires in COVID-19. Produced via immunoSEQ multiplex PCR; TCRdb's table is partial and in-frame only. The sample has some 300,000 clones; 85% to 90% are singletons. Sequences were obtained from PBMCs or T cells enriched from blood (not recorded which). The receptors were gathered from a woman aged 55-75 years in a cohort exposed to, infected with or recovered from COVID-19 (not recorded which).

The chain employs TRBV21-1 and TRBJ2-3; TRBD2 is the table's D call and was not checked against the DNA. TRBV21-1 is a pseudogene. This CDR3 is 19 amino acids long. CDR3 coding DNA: TGTGCCAGCAGCAAAGTGGATACTAGCGGGAGTGAGAGCACAGATACGCAGTATTTT. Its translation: CASSKVDTSGSESTDTQYF.

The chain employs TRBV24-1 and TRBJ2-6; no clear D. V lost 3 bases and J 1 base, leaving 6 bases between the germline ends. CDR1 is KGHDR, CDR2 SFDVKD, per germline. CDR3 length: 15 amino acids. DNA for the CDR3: TGTGCCACCAGTGATACTATTTCTGGGGCCAACGTCCTGACTTTC. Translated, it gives CATSDTISGANVLTF.

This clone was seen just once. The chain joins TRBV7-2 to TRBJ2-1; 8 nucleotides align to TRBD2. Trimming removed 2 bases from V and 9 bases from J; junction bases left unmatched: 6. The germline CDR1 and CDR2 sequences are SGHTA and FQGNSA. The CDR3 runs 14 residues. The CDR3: CASSLRGRRIEQFF. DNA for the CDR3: TGTGCCAGCAGCTTACGCGGGAGGCGGATTGAGCAGTTCTTC.

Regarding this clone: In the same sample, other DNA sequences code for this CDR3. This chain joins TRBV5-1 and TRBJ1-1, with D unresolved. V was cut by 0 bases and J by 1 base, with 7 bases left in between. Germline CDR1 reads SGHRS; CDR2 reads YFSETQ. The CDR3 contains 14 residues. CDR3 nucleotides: TGCGCCAGCAGCTTGGCCGCGGGGAACACTGAAGCTTTCTTT. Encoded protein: CASSLAAGNTEAFF.

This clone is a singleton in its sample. CDR3: CASSERGGYGYTF. CDR3 DNA sequence: TGTGCCAGCAGTGAAAGGGGAGGCTATGGCTACACCTTC. The V gene is TRBV6-1, the J gene TRBJ1-2, with D possibly matching TRBD1 (5 bases). In germline, CDR1 is MNHNS, CDR2 SASEGT. CDR3 length: 13 amino acids. Trimming removed 2 bases at V and 4 bases at J, with 8 bases between.

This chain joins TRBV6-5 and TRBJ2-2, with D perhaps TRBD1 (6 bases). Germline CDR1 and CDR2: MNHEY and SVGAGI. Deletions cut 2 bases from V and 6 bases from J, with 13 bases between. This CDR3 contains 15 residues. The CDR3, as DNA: TGTGCCAGCAGTTACAGGGGGAATTATGCCGGGGAGCTGTTTTTT. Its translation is CASSYRGNYAGELFF.

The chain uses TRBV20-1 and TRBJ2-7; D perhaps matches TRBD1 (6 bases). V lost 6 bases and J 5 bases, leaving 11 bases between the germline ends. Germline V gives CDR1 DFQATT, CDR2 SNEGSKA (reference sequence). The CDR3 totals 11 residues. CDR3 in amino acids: CSALYRDEQYF. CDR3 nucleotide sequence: TGCAGTGCCCTCTACAGGGACGAGCAGTACTTC.

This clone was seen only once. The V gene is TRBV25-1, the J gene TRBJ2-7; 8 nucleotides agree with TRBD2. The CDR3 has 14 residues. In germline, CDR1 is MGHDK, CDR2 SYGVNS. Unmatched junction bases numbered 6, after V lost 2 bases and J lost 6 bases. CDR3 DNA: TGTGCCAGCAGTGAACCCAGCGGGAGATTCGAGCAGTACTTC. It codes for CASSEPSGRFEQYF.

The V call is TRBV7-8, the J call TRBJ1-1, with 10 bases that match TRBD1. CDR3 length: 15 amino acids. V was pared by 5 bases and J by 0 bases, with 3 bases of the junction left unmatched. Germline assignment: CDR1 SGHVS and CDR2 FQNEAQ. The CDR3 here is CASSRTGGLNTEAFF. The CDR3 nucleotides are TGTGCCAGCAGCCGGACAGGGGGATTGAACACTGAAGCTTTCTTT.

The CDR3 DNA sequence: TGTGCCAGCAGTGTAGCCCGAAGGAGCCCTACCTACAATGAGCAGTTCTTC. This translates into CASSVARRSPTYNEQFF. V usage is TRBV2 and J usage is TRBJ2-1; D gene uncertain. This CDR3 has 17 amino acids. V dropped 4 bases and J dropped 2 bases, with 18 bases sitting between them. The germline V gene has CDR1 SNHLY and CDR2 FYNNEI.

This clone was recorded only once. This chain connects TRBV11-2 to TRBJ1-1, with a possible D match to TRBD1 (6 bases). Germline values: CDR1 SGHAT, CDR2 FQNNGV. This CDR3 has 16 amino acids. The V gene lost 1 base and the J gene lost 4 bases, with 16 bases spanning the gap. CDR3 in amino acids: CASSLAGTGSRTEAFF. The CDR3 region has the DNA TGTGCCAGCAGCTTAGCCGGTACAGGGTCCCGCACTGAAGCTTTCTTT.

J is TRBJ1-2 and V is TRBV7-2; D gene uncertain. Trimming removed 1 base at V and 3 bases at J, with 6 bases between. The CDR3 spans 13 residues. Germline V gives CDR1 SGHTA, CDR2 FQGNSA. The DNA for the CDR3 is TGTGCCAGCAGCTTAGACAGTCACTATGGCTACACCTTC. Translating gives CASSLDSHYGYTF. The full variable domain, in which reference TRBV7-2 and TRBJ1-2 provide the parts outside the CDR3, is GAGVSQSPSNKVTEKGKDVELRCDPISGHTALYWYRQSLGQGLEFLIYFQGNSAPDKSGLPSDRFSAERTGGSVSTLTIQRTQQEDSAVYLCASSLDSHYGYTFGSGTRLTVV.

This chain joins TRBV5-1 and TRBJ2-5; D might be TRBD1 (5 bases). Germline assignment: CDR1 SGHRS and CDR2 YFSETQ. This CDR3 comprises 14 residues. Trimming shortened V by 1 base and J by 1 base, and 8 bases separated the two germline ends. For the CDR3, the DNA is TGCGCCAGCAGCTTGCTCCAGGGCCAAGAGACCCAGTACTTC. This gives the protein CASSLLQGQETQYF. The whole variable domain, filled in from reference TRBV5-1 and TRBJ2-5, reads KAGVTQTPRYLIKTRGQQVTLSCSPISGHRSVSWYQQTPGQGLQFLFEYFSETQRNKGNFPGRFSGRQFSNSRSEMNVSTLELGDSALYLCASSLLQGQETQYFGPGTRLLVL.

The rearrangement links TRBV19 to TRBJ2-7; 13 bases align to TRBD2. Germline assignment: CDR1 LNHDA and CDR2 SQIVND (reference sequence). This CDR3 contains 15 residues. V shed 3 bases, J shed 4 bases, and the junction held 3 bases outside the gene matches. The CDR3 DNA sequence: TGTGCCAGTAGTATGGGACTAGCGGGAACGTACGAGCAGTACTTC. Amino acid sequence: CASSMGLAGTYEQYF.

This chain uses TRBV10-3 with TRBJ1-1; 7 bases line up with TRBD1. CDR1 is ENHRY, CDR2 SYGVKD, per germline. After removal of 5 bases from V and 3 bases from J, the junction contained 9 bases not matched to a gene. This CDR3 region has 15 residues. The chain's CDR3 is CAISNKGQMYTEAFF. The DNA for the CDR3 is TGTGCCATCAGTAATAAGGGACAGATGTACACTGAAGCTTTCTTT.

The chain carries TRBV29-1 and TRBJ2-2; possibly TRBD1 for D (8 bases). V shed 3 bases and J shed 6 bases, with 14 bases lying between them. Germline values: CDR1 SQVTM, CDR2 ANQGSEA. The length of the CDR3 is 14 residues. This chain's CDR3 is CSVDFTGGAGELFF. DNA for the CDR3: TGCAGCGTTGACTTCACAGGGGGGGCCGGGGAGCTGTTTTTT.

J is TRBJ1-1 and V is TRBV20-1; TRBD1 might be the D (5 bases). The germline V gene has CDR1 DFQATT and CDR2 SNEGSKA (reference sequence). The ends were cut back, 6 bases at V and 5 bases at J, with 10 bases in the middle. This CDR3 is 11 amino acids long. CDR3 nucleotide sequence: TGCAGTGCCCCCAGACAGACTGAAGCTTTCTTT. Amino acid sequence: CSAPRQTEAFF.

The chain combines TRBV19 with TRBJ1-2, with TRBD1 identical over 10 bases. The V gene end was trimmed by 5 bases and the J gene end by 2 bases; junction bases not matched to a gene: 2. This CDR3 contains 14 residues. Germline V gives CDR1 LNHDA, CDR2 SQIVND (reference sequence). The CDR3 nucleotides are TGTGCCAGTAGTGGACAGGGGGGCAACTATGGCTACACCTTC. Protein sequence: CASSGQGGNYGYTF.

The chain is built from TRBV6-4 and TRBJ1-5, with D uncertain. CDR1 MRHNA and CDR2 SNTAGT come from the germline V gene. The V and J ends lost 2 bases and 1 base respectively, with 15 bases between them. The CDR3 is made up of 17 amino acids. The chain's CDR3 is CASSDLRSDESNQPQHF. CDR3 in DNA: TGTGCCAGCAGTGACCTTCGATCTGATGAGAGCAATCAGCCCCAGCATTTT.

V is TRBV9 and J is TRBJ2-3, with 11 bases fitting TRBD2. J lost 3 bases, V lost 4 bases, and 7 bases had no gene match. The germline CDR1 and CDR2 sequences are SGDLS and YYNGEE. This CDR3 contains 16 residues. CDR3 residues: CASSITSGSLTDTQYF. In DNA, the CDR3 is TGTGCCAGCAGCATAACTAGCGGGAGTTTGACAGATACGCAGTATTTT.

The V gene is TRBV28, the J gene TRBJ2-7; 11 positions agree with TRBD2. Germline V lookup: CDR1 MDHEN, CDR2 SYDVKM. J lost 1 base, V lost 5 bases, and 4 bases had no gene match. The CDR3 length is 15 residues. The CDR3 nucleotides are TGTGCCAGCAGTGGCAGACTAGCGGGGTCCTACGAGCAGTACTTC. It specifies CASSGRLAGSYEQYF.

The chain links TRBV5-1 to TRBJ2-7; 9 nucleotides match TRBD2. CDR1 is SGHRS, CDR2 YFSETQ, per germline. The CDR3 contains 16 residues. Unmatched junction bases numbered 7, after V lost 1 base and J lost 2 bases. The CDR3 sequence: CASSLRASGTTYEQYF. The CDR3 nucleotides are TGCGCCAGCAGCTTGAGGGCTAGCGGGACCACCTACGAGCAGTACTTC.

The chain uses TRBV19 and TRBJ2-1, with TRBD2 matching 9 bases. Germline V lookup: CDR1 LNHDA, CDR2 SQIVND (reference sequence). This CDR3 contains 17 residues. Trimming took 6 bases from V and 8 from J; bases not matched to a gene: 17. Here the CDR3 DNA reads TGTGCCAGTAGCCTAGGGTCCGCGGGAGGGCCTAGGTATGAGCAGTTCTTC. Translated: CASSLGSAGGPRYEQFF.

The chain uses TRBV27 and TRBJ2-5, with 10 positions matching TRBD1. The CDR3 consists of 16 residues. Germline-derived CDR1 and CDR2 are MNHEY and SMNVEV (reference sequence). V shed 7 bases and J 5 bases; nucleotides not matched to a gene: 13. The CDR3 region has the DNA TGTGCCAGCACCACGACAGGGGGCATCGCGTTGGAGACCCAGTACTTC. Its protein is CASTTTGGIALETQYF.

This CDR3 is CASTIPGHPYGYTF. CDR3 in DNA: TGTGCCAGCACTATACCGGGACACCCTTATGGCTACACCTTC. This chain joins TRBV28 and TRBJ1-2; the D gene is possibly TRBD1 (6 bases). V was clipped by 7 bases and J by 5 bases, with 17 bases between them. Germline CDR1 MDHEN, CDR2 SYDVKM. This CDR3 spans 14 amino acids.

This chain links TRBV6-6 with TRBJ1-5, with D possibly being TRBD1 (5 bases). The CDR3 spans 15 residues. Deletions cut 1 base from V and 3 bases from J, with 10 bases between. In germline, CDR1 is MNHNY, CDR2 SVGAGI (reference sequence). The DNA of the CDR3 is TGTGCCAGCAGTTACTTAACAGGTTCCAATCAGCCCCAGCATTTT. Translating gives CASSYLTGSNQPQHF.

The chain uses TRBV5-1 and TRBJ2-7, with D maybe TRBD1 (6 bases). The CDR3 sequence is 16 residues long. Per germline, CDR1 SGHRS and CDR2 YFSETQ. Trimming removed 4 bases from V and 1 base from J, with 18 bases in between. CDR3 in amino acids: CASSLVPAGASYEQYF. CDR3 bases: TGCGCCAGCAGCCTCGTTCCGGCAGGGGCATCCTACGAGCAGTACTTC.

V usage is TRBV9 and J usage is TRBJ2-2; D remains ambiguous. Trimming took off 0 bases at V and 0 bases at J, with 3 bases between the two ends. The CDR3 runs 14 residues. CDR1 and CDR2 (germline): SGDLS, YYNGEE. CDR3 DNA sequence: TGTGCCAGCAGCGTAGTTACGAACACCGGGGAGCTGTTTTTT. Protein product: CASSVVTNTGELFF. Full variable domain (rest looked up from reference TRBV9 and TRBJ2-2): DSGVTQTPKHLITATGQRVTLRCSPRSGDLSVYWYQQSLDQGLQFLIQYYNGEERAKGNILERFSAQQFPDLHSELNLSSLELGDSALYFCASSVVTNTGELFFGEGSRLTVL.